Listed here are 9 T cell receptor beta chains from one sample, sequenced in a study of CDR3 diversity in severe acne. Each CDR3 protein is one row after TCRdb ran MiXCR on the PCR reads. The data hold tens of thousands of distinct CDR3 sequences, with approximately 54% observed a single time. Material for sequencing was blood. Receptors originate from a male donor with severe acne vulgaris.

A remark on this clonotype: At one end the junction does not follow the germline gene, possibly because of a read error. This sequence joins TRBV20-1 and TRBJ1-5; 9 nucleotides line up with TRBD1. Germline V gene lookup returns CDR1 DFQATT and CDR2 SNEGSKA (reference sequence). CDR3 size: 16 residues. The CDR3 here is CSARRMDRGYEQPQHF. CDR3 nucleotides: TGCAGTGCTAGACGAATGGACAGGGGATACGAGCAGCCCCAACATTTT.

The chain carries TRBV7-3 and TRBJ2-1, with TRBD2 identical over 13 bases. From germline, CDR1 is SGHTA and CDR2 FQGTGA. The V gene end was trimmed by 5 bases and the J gene end by 10 bases; junction bases not matched to a gene: 5. The CDR3 loop spans 14 amino acids. The CDR3 region is CASSGTSGTTEQFF. DNA for the CDR3: TGTGCCAGCAGCGGGACTAGCGGGACGACCGAGCAGTTCTTC.

This clonotype was seen many times. The chain carries TRBV2 and TRBJ1-5; D call uncertain. The CDR3 is 13 residues long. Germline CDR1 reads SNHLY; CDR2 reads FYNNEI. Trimming shortened V by 10 bases and J by 0 bases, and 10 bases separated the two germline ends. The CDR3 region is CATSTDSNQPQHF. Here the CDR3 DNA reads TGTGCCACCTCGACGGATAGCAATCAGCCCCAGCATTTT.

The chain is built from TRBV7-6 and TRBJ1-1; the match to TRBD1 covers 8 bases. The germline V gene has CDR1 SGHVS and CDR2 FNYEAQ. Trimming cost V 5 bases and J 5 bases; bases outside gene matches: 7. This CDR3 has 14 amino acids. The CDR3 nucleotides read TGTGCCAGCAGCCCCGCGACAGGGGAAACTGAAGCTTTCTTT. As protein: CASSPATGETEAFF.

V gene TRBV7-9 combines with J gene TRBJ2-7; 9 bases fit TRBD2. Germline-derived CDR1 and CDR2 are SEHNR and FQNEAQ (reference sequence). This CDR3 is built from 15 residues. Trimming removed 2 bases from V and 2 bases from J; junction bases left unmatched: 4. The CDR3 region is CASSLSWTSAYEQYF. CDR3 coding DNA: TGTGCCAGCAGCTTATCGTGGACTAGCGCCTACGAGCAGTACTTC.

Comments on this clonotype: The junction does not match germline at one end; this may be a read error. The chain links TRBV28 to TRBJ1-1; TRBD1 is a possible D gene (5 bases). CDR3 length: 14 residues. Per germline, CDR1 MDHEN and CDR2 SYDVKM. The CDR3, as DNA: TGTGCCAGCAGTTTCAGGGTAGGGAGGACTGAAGCTCTCTTT. As protein: CASSFRVGRTEALF.

The J gene is TRBJ2-7, the V gene TRBV28; no definite D call. The V and J ends lost 5 bases and 2 bases respectively, with 22 bases between them. From germline, CDR1 is MDHEN and CDR2 SYDVKM. This CDR3 is built from 17 residues. The CDR3 DNA follows: TGTGCCAGCAGTCCACGACAAATGGGCAAGGGAACCTACGAGCAGTACTTC. Amino acid sequence: CASSPRQMGKGTYEQYF.

Turning to this clonotype: Germline and junction disagree at one end, which may indicate a read error. This rearrangement joins TRBV7-7 to TRBJ1-1; no definite D call. The CDR3 has 13 residues. Per germline, CDR1 SSHAT and CDR2 FNYEAQ (reference sequence). CDR3 DNA: TGTGCTAGCAGCTTCGGCAGGAACACTGAAGCTTTCTTT. This encodes CASSFGRNTEAFF. Full variable domain (missing parts from reference TRBV7-7 and TRBJ1-1): GAGVSQSPRYKVTKRGQDVTLRCDPISSHATLYWYQQALGQGPEFLTYFNYEAQPDKSGLPSDRFSAERPEGSISTLTIQRTEQRDSAMYRCASSFGRNTEAFFGQGTRLTVV.

The genes are TRBV19 and TRBJ1-1; D is unresolved. From germline, CDR1 is LNHDA and CDR2 SQIVND (reference sequence). The CDR3 is made up of 15 amino acids. V was clipped by 9 bases and J by 1 base, with 18 bases between them. The CDR3 loop reads CASSYRREKNTEAFF. CDR3 sequence (DNA): TGTGCCAGCAGTTACCGACGGGAAAAGAACACTGAAGCTTTCTTT.